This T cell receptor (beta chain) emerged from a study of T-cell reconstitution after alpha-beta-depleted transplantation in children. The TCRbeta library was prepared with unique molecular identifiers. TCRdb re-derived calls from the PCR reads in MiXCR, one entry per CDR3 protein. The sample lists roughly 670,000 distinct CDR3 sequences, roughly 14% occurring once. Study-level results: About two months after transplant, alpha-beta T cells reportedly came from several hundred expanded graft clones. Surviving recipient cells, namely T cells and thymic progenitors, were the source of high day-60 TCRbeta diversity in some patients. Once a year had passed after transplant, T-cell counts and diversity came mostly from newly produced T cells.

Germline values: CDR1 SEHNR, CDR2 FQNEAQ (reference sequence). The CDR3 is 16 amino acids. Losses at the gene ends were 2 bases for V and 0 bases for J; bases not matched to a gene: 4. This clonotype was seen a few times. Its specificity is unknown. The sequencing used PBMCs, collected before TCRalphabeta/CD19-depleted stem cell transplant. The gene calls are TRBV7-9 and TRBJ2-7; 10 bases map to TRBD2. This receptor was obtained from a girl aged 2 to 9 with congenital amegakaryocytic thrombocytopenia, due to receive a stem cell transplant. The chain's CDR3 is CASSLSPSGSSYEQYF. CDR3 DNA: TGTGCCAGCAGCTTATCGCCTAGCGGGAGCTCCTACGAGCAGTACTTC.